Following are 5 T cell receptor beta chains from one sample sequenced in a study of cytomegalovirus exposure and HLA in healthy donors. PCR used 60 Vbeta primers and 13 Jbeta primers. Method: immunoSEQ multiplex PCR; TCRdb's copy keeps in-frame clones and lacks some. The table shows approximately 100,000 clones, with roughly a tenth occurring only once. The sequenced sample was PBMCs. The source of these receptors is a man over 45 in good health and CMV-seropositive.

This clone appeared a few times. V is TRBV7-3 and J is TRBJ2-6; D is possibly TRBD2 (6 bases). Trimming pared 5 bases from V and 2 bases from J, leaving 10 bases between. CDR1 and CDR2 from the germline V gene are SGHTA and FQGTGA. The CDR3 has 15 amino acids. The CDR3 is CASSPRGAGANVLTF. The CDR3 DNA reads TGTGCCAGCAGCCCCCGCGGGGCTGGGGCCAACGTCCTGACTTTC.

The chain recombines TRBV7-8 with TRBJ2-7; 7 bases are a match to TRBD1. Germline V gives CDR1 SGHVS, CDR2 FQNEAQ. The J segment lost 4 bases and the V segment lost 3 bases, leaving 6 bases of the junction unmatched. The CDR3 sequence is 14 residues long. The CDR3 nucleotides read TGTGCCAGCAGCTTCCCCGGGACAGCTTACGAGCAGTACTTC. It encodes CASSFPGTAYEQYF.

V and J are TRBV28 and TRBJ1-1, with 7 bases identical to TRBD1. The CDR3 covers 15 residues. CDR1 is MDHEN and CDR2 is SYDVKM in the germline V gene. V was clipped by 6 bases and J by 1 base; unmatched bases: 8. CDR3 in amino acids: CASSTDRFRNTEAFF. In nucleotides, the CDR3 is TGTGCCAGCAGCACGGACAGGTTCAGGAACACTGAAGCTTTCTTT.

V and J are TRBV9 and TRBJ2-5, with D possibly TRBD2 on 5 matching bases. This CDR3 has 14 residues. Trimming shortened V by 0 bases and J by 3 bases, and 9 bases separated the two germline ends. Per the germline V gene, CDR1 is SGDLS and CDR2 is YYNGEE. The CDR3 DNA follows: TGTGCCAGCAGCGTAGGATTAGCGAAAGAGACCCAGTACTTC. Amino acid sequence: CASSVGLAKETQYF.

The chain employs TRBV19 and TRBJ2-3; D is perhaps TRBD2 (5 bases). CDR1 and CDR2 from the germline V gene are LNHDA and SQIVND (reference sequence). The CDR3 sequence is 13 residues long. V was trimmed by 6 bases and J by 1 base, leaving 8 bases between them. CDR3 sequence reads: CASRVSGTDTQYF. DNA of the CDR3: TGTGCCAGTAGGGTTAGCGGCACAGATACGCAGTATTTT. Variable domain in full (rest from reference TRBV19 and TRBJ2-3): DGGITQSPKYLFRKEGQNVTLSCEQNLNHDAMYWYRQDPGQGLRLIYYSQIVNDFQKGDIAEGYSVSREKKESFPLTVTSAQKNPTAFYLCASRVSGTDTQYFGPGTRLTVL.